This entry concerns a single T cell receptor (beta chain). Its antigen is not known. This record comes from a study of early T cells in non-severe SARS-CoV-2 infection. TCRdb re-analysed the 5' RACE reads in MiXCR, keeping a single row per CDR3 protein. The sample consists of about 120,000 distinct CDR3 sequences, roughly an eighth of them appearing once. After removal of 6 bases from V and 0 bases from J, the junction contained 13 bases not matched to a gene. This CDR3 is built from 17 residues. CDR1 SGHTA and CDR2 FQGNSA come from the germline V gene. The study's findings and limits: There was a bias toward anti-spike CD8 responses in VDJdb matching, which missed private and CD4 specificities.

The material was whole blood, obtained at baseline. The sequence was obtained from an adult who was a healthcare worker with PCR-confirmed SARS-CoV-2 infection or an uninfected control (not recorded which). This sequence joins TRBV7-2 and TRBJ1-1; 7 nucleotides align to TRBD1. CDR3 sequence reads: CASRSIDRVPMNTEAFF. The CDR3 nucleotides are TGTGCCAGCAGATCTATAGACAGGGTTCCCATGAACACTGAAGCTTTCTTT.